Presented here are 28 T cell receptor beta chains from one specimen sequenced in a study of beta chain features in type 1 diabetes (dated by TCRdb to 2016 to 2019). Library preparation employed the immunoSEQ multiplex PCR assay. The entire isolated RNA was reverse transcribed using the High Capacity cDNA Reverse Transcription Kit, and thus expressed TCRB transcripts were sequenced. As stored in TCRdb, this immuneACCESS dataset retains in-frame rearrangements with V and J assigned. A fraction of the clones does not appear; measured against another copy, unresolved V genes explain less than half of the discrepancy, and the remainder lacks a known reason. The sample table holds around 500,000 clones, of which approximately 30% were seen once. The biggest ten clones account for 0.05% to 0.07% of the sample. The sample consisted of naive CD4+ T cells from blood. In the paper's terms, the cell subset or site label means: true naive CD4+ T cells. The receptor source for this set is a man younger than 35 in good health.

The chain joins TRBV2 to TRBJ1-1; perhaps TRBD1 as D (6 bases). In germline, CDR1 is SNHLY, CDR2 FYNNEI. V was trimmed by 5 bases and J by 1 base, leaving 20 bases between them. The CDR3 loop spans 17 amino acids. In nucleotides, the CDR3 is TGTGCCAGCAGTACACCGGGACACGAGATTTGGAACACTGAAGCTTTCTTT. This sequence encodes CASSTPGHEIWNTEAFF.

V and J are TRBV7-2 and TRBJ2-4; TRBD2 is a possible D gene (6 bases). Germline CDR1 is SGHTA and CDR2 is FQGNSA. CDR3 length equals 15 residues. Between the trimmed V and J ends, which lost 1 base and 3 bases, there was a span of 10 bases. The CDR3 DNA sequence: TGTGCCAGCAGCTTAGTGGCGGGAAACAAAAACATTCAGTACTTC. Protein sequence: CASSLVAGNKNIQYF.

With respect to this clone: Other DNA sequences from this sample encode an identical CDR3 as well. V and J are TRBV9 and TRBJ2-5; TRBD1 or TRBD2 may be the D gene (5 bases each). CDR3 length equals 13 residues. Per the germline V gene, CDR1 is SGDLS and CDR2 is YYNGEE. V was shortened by 0 bases and J by 5 bases, with 8 bases between the two germline ends. DNA of the CDR3: TGTGCCAGCAGCGTAGATGAGGGGGAGACCCAGTACTTC. Protein: CASSVDEGETQYF.

A few counts support this clone. The chain joins TRBV30 to TRBJ1-5; 7 nucleotides agree with TRBD1. V dropped 3 bases and J dropped 9; count of bases not matched to a gene: 8. The CDR3 runs to 13 residues. Germline V gene data show CDR1 as GTSNPN and CDR2 as SVGIG (reference sequence). In DNA, the CDR3 is TGTGCCTGGAGACCTCCAGGGGGAGGGCCCCAGCATTTT. It yields the protein CAWRPPGGGPQHF.

A few counts support this clone. The V and J genes are TRBV4-1 and TRBJ2-1, with no clear D. CDR3 size: 13 residues. V lost 1 base and J lost 12, with 13 bases in between. Germline CDR1 and CDR2: MGHRA and YSYEKL. This chain's CDR3 is CASSQVGVRGQFF. The CDR3 DNA reads TGCGCCAGCAGCCAAGTTGGCGTAAGAGGGCAGTTCTTC.

The chain links TRBV9 to TRBJ2-1, with D uncertain. Germline V CDR1 and CDR2: SGDLS, YYNGEE. The CDR3 consists of 15 residues. V lost 4 bases, J lost 1 base, and 12 bases lay in between. The CDR3 sequence: CASSPADFSYNEQFF. The CDR3 region has the DNA TGTGCCAGCAGCCCAGCCGACTTTTCCTACAATGAGCAGTTCTTC.

The gene calls are TRBV7-8 and TRBJ2-4; the D gene is possibly TRBD1 (5 bases). CDR3 length: 14 residues. Germline V CDR1 and CDR2: SGHVS, FQNEAQ. The V end was cut by 6 bases, the J end by 9 bases, with 18 bases between. The CDR3, as DNA: TGTGCCAGCAGTCCAGGGATGTCTCAAGGCATTCAGTACTTC. It translates to CASSPGMSQGIQYF.

This clone was seen just once. Other DNA sequences in the sample encode the same CDR3. The chain uses TRBV5-4 and TRBJ2-1; the D is unclear. Trimming shortened V by 0 bases and J by 1 base, and 5 bases separated the two germline ends. Per the germline V gene, CDR1 is SGHNT and CDR2 is YYREEE (reference sequence). The length of the CDR3 is 14 residues. In DNA form, the CDR3 reads TGTGCCAGCAGCTTGGGACTGTCCTACAATGAGCAGTTCTTC. Its translation: CASSLGLSYNEQFF.

The J gene is TRBJ1-4, the V gene TRBV5-4; TRBD1 matches 9 bases. The junction had 2 bases not matched to a gene; V was cut back by 0 bases and J by 5 bases. This CDR3 is 15 amino acids long. The germline V gene has CDR1 SGHNT and CDR2 YYREEE (reference sequence). The DNA for the CDR3 is TGTGCCAGCAGCTTGGGGGGGACAGGGAATGAAAAACTGTTTTTT. This translates into CASSLGGTGNEKLFF. Based on the CDR3 plus reference TRBV5-4 and TRBJ1-4, the full variable domain is ETGVTQSPTHLIKTRGQQVTLRCSSQSGHNTVSWYQQALGQGPQFIFQYYREEENGRGNFPPRFSGLQFPNYSSELNVNALELDDSALYLCASSLGGTGNEKLFFGSGTQLSVL.

V is TRBV23-1 and J is TRBJ2-7; 7 bases match TRBD1. TRBV23-1 is designated an ORF whose function remains uncertain. This CDR3 is 15 amino acids long. Germline trimming cut 4 bases from V and 3 bases from J; bases unmatched to any gene: 9. CDR3 residues: CASSPLKGQNYEQYF. CDR3 coding DNA: TGCGCCAGCAGTCCCCTGAAGGGACAGAACTACGAGCAGTACTTC.

The genes are TRBV19 and TRBJ1-5; D remains ambiguous. CDR1 is LNHDA and CDR2 is SQIVND in the germline V gene (reference sequence). With 5 bases removed from V and 3 bases from J, the gap between germline ends came to 2 bases. The CDR3 spans 11 residues. Here the CDR3 DNA reads TGTGCCAGTAGTGCCAATCAGCCCCAGCATTTT. This sequence encodes CASSANQPQHF.

This clone was counted a few times. This rearrangement joins TRBV5-1 to TRBJ2-1; the D is unclear. CDR1 SGHRS and CDR2 YFSETQ come from the germline V gene. The CDR3 covers 15 residues. Between the trimmed V and J ends, which lost 3 bases and 2 bases, there was a span of 12 bases. CDR3 nucleotides: TGCGCCAGCAGCTCCACCCTGGATGCCTACAATGAGCAGTTCTTC. Residues: CASSSTLDAYNEQFF.

A few counts support this clone. This chain joins TRBV10-3 and TRBJ2-1; D ambiguous. The CDR3 covers 15 residues. Trimming left V 7 bases short and J 0 bases short, with 13 bases between. Per the germline V gene, CDR1 is ENHRY and CDR2 is SYGVKD. CDR3 sequence reads: CAIMMAAGSYNEQFF. DNA of the CDR3: TGTGCCATCATGATGGCGGCAGGCTCCTACAATGAGCAGTTCTTC.

This clone has more than one count but fewer than ten. The chain uses TRBV7-2 and TRBJ2-3; D is possibly TRBD2 (6 bases). The ends were cut back, 2 bases at V and 4 bases at J, with 13 bases in the middle. This CDR3 region has 15 residues. Looked up from germline, CDR1 is SGHTA and CDR2 is FQGNSA. CDR3 bases: TGTGCCAGCAGCTTAAGACCGGGAGTCCCAGATACGCAGTATTTT. It yields the protein CASSLRPGVPDTQYF.

This chain joins TRBV7-2 and TRBJ1-5, with TRBD1 as a possible D gene (6 bases). Germline CDR1 reads SGHTA; CDR2 reads FQGNSA. Trimming removed 2 bases from V and 0 bases from J, with 11 bases in between. The length of the CDR3 is 16 residues. The CDR3 coding sequence is TGTGCCAGCAGCTTAACGGGGGCTTATAGCAATCAGCCCCAGCATTTT. It encodes CASSLTGAYSNQPQHF. The full variable domain, in which reference TRBV7-2 and TRBJ1-5 provide the parts outside the CDR3, is GAGVSQSPSNKVTEKGKDVELRCDPISGHTALYWYRQSLGQGLEFLIYFQGNSAPDKSGLPSDRFSAERTGGSVSTLTIQRTQQEDSAVYLCASSLTGAYSNQPQHFGDGTRLSIL.

This clone has just a few counts. The chain joins TRBV4-2 to TRBJ2-7; 10 nucleotides agree with TRBD2. The CDR3 contains 17 residues. Trimming removed 1 base from V and 0 bases from J; junction bases left unmatched: 6. Germline-derived CDR1 and CDR2 are LGHNA and YNFKEQ. The CDR3 region has the DNA TGTGCCAGCAGCCAAGGAGCTGGACTAGCGGCCTCCTACGAGCAGTACTTC. Translation gives CASSQGAGLAASYEQYF.

Here the CDR3 reads CSVSMSILAKNIQYF. In DNA form, the CDR3 reads TGCAGCGTTTCCATGTCCATTCTAGCCAAAAACATTCAGTACTTC. The J gene is TRBJ2-4, the V gene TRBV29-1; D is unclear. Trimming left V 5 bases short and J 0 bases short, with 14 bases between. The CDR3 sequence is 15 residues long. CDR1 and CDR2 from the germline V gene are SQVTM and ANQGSEA.

This clone was detected only a few times. This chain links TRBV30 with TRBJ2-1; 12 positions match TRBD2. Germline-derived CDR1 and CDR2 are GTSNPN and SVGIG (reference sequence). Trimming took 0 bases from V and 4 from J; bases not matched to a gene: 1. CDR3 length equals 15 residues. The CDR3 region is CAWSVGTSGYNEQFF. The CDR3 DNA reads TGTGCCTGGAGTGTGGGGACTAGCGGGTACAATGAGCAGTTCTTC.

V is TRBV4-3 and J is TRBJ2-1, with D possibly TRBD2 on 7 matching bases. Trimming cost V 3 bases and J 10 bases, with 16 bases left between them. The CDR3 has 14 residues. Per germline, CDR1 LGHNA and CDR2 YSLEER. The DNA for the CDR3 is TGCGCCAGCAGCCAGGGCGGGGGCTCCGGCGAGCAGTTCTTC. As protein: CASSQGGGSGEQFF.

This clone was detected a few times. The rearrangement uses TRBV30 and TRBJ2-1, with D perhaps TRBD1 or TRBD2 (5 bases each). Germline V gene sequence: CDR1 GTSNPN, CDR2 SVGIG (reference sequence). This CDR3 spans 13 amino acids. Trimming took 2 bases from V and 7 from J, leaving 12 bases between them. For the CDR3, the DNA is TGTGCCTGGAGTAAAGGGACGGAAAATGAGCAGTTCTTC. Its translation: CAWSKGTENEQFF.

A few counts support this clone. This chain links TRBV29-1 with TRBJ1-1, with 7 nucleotides matching TRBD1. Germline loops: CDR1 SQVTM, CDR2 ANQGSEA. This CDR3 has 13 residues. The ends lost 3 bases at V and 5 bases at J; junction bases unmatched: 6. CDR3 region: CSVDKGAGTEAFF. Written as DNA, the CDR3 is TGCAGCGTTGATAAGGGGGCTGGGACTGAAGCTTTCTTT.

Comments on this clone: In the same sample, other DNA sequences code for this CDR3. The chain employs TRBV5-1 and TRBJ2-3; 10 nucleotides agree with TRBD2. CDR3 length: 15 residues. The V and J ends lost 4 bases and 0 bases, in that order; junction bases with no gene match: 2. From germline, CDR1 is SGHRS and CDR2 YFSETQ. The DNA for the CDR3 is TGCGCCAGCAGCCCGGGACTAGCGAGCACAGATACGCAGTATTTT. Residues: CASSPGLASTDTQYF.

The table lists this clone with a few counts. The chain recombines TRBV28 with TRBJ2-1; D is uncertain. The CDR3 has 15 residues. V dropped 2 bases and J dropped 0 bases, with 8 bases sitting between them. In germline, CDR1 is MDHEN, CDR2 SYDVKM. CDR3 nucleotides: TGTGCCAGCAGTTTACGGTTAGGCTCCTACAATGAGCAGTTCTTC. Translated: CASSLRLGSYNEQFF.

This clone turned up a few times. This chain connects TRBV25-1 to TRBJ2-7; D gene unclear. Germline lookup yields CDR1 MGHDK and CDR2 SYGVNS. The CDR3 contains 12 residues. V was pared by 3 bases and J by 3 bases, with 6 bases between. CDR3 protein: CASSDADYEQYF. The CDR3, as DNA: TGTGCCAGCAGTGACGCAGACTACGAGCAGTACTTC.

This clone has just a few counts. The genes are TRBV5-1 and TRBJ2-3; D ambiguous. The ends were cut back, 4 bases at V and 2 bases at J, with 2 bases in the middle. The CDR3 is 11 amino acids. From germline, CDR1 is SGHRS and CDR2 YFSETQ. DNA of the CDR3: TGCGCCAGCAGCGCCACAGATACGCAGTATTTT. Its protein product is CASSATDTQYF. Filled out from reference TRBV5-1 and TRBJ2-3, the complete variable domain reads KAGVTQTPRYLIKTRGQQVTLSCSPISGHRSVSWYQQTPGQGLQFLFEYFSETQRNKGNFPGRFSGRQFSNSRSEMNVSTLELGDSALYLCASSATDTQYFGPGTRLTVL.

The V call is TRBV9, the J call TRBJ1-4; D uncertain. CDR3 length: 17 residues. Trimming removed 2 bases from V and 8 bases from J, with 22 bases in between. Germline-derived CDR1 and CDR2 are SGDLS and YYNGEE. The DNA of the CDR3 is TGTGCCAGCAGCGTCTCCCGGGAGCGGGAGGCGTACGAAAAACTGTTTTTT. Its protein is CASSVSREREAYEKLFF.

V gene TRBV14 combines with J gene TRBJ2-5; D remains unclear. V lost 1 base to trimming and J lost 0 bases, with 9 bases between them. The CDR3 spans 15 residues. The germline V gene encodes CDR1 SGHDN and CDR2 FVKESK. The CDR3 DNA is TGTGCCAGCAGCCAAGTTGATAGGCACCAAGAGACCCAGTACTTC. Residues: CASSQVDRHQETQYF.

The genes are TRBV6-5 and TRBJ2-2; 11 nucleotides align to TRBD2. The germline CDR1 and CDR2 sequences are MNHEY and SVGAGI. The length of the CDR3 is 15 residues. The V segment lost 5 bases and the J segment 5 bases; nucleotides outside the gene matches: 4. The DNA for the CDR3 is TGTGCCAGCAGTCAACTAGCGGGAGAGACCGGGGAGCTGTTTTTT. As protein: CASSQLAGETGELFF.